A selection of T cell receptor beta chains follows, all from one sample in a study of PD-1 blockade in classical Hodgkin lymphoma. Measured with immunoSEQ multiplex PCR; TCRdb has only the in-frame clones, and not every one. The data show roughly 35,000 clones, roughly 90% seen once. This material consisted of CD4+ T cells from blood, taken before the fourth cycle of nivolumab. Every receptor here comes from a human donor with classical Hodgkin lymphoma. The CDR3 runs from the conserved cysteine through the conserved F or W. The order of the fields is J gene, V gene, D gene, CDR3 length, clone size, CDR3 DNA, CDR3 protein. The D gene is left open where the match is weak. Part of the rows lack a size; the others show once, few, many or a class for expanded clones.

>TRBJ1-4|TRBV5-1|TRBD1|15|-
TGCGCCAGCAGCTTTAGCGGGACAGATAATGAAAAACTGTTTTTT
CASSFSGTDNEKLFF
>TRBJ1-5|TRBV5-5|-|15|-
TGTGCCAGCAGCTTGGACAGGAATAGCAATCAGCCCCAGCATTTT
CASSLDRNSNQPQHF
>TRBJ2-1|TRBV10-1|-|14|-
TGCGCCAGCAGTGTGGGCAGGCCTGACAATGAGCAGTTCTTC
CASSVGRPDNEQFF
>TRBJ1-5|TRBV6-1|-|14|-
TGTGCCAGCAGTGTAGGTTTTAGCAATCAGCCCCAGCATTTT
CASSVGFSNQPQHF
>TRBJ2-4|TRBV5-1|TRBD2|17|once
TGCGCCAGCAGCTTGGCCACAGCGGGAGGGCCTAAAAACATTCAGTACTTC
CASSLATAGGPKNIQYF
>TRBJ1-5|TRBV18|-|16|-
TGTGCCAGCTCACGGGGGGGTCCGGGGAGCGGGCAGCCCCAGCATTTT
CASSRGGPGSGQPQHF
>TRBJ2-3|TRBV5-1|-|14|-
TGCGCCAGCAGCTTTGGCCAGCCCACAGATACGCAGTATTTT
CASSFGQPTDTQYF
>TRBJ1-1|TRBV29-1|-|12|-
TGCAGCGTTGAACAGATGAACACTGAAGCTTTCTTT
CSVEQMNTEAFF
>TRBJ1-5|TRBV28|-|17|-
TGTGCCAGCAGTTTGGGGCCGGGGGGGTATAGCAATCAGCCCCAGCATTTT
CASSLGPGGYSNQPQHF
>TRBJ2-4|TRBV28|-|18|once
TGTGCCAGCCGAGAGGGATATCGACAGGCCGAGGGGGGAGACATTCAGTACTTC
CASREGYRQAEGGDIQYF
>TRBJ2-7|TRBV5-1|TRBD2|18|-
TGCGCCAGCAGCTCTGGTGGGACTAGCGGGAGTTTATTTAACGAGCAGTACTTC
CASSSGGTSGSLFNEQYF
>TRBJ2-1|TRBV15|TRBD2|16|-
TGTGCCACCAGCAGAGAGGCGGGAGGGCCTAATTATGAGCAGTTCTTC
CATSREAGGPNYEQFF
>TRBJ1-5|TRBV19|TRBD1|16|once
TGTGCCAGTAGTAACCCGGGACAGCAACCCAATCAGCCCCAGCATTTT
CASSNPGQQPNQPQHF
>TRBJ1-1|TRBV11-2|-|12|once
TGTGCCAGCAGCCGCCCCTTTACTGAAGCTTTCTTT
CASSRPFTEAFF
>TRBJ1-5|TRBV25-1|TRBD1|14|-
TGTGCCACCGTAAGGGGGCAAGAAAGTCAGCCCCAGCATTTT
CATVRGQESQPQHF
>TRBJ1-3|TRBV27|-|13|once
TGTGCCAGCAGCCGAACGGCCGGAAACACCATATATTTT
CASSRTAGNTIYF
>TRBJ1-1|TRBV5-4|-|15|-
TGTGCCAGCAGTCCCGGGGAGGGTGCGAACACTGAAGCTTTCTTT
CASSPGEGANTEAFF
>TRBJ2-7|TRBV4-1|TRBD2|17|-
TGCGCCAGCAGCCAATTTGAAGGACTAGCGGGAGGAAGCGAGCAGTACTTC
CASSQFEGLAGGSEQYF
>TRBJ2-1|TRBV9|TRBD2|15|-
TGTGCCAGTACCCCCAGCGGGAGGCTCCTCAATGAGCAGTTCTTC
CASTPSGRLLNEQFF
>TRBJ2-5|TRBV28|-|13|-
TGTGCCAGCAGTTTGGGGTATGGAATGACCCAGTACTTC
CASSLGYGMTQYF
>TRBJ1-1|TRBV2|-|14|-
TGTGCCAGCAGTTGGAACAGCCCGAACACTGAAGCTTTCTTT
CASSWNSPNTEAFF
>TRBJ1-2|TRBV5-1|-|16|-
TGCGCCAGCAGACCTGACAGGCTCCTACCAAGTTATGGCTACACCTTC
CASRPDRLLPSYGYTF
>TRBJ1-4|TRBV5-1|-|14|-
TGCGCCAGCAGCTCAGACGGGACAAATGAAAAACTGTTTTTT
CASSSDGTNEKLFF
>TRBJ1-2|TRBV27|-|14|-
TGTGCCAGCAGTTTTCTTGGGACCCCGATTGGCTACACCTTC
CASSFLGTPIGYTF
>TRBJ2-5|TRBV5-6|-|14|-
TGTGCCAGCAGCTTAGTCGAGGTCCAAGAGACCCAGTACTTC
CASSLVEVQETQYF
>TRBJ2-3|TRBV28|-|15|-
TGTGCCAGTCCCCCAATACCAGGCAGCACAGATACGCAGTATTTT
CASPPIPGSTDTQYF
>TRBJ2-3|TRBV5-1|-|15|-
TGCGCCAGCAGCTTGTTGAAGGGGGAAACAGATACGCAGTATTTT
CASSLLKGETDTQYF
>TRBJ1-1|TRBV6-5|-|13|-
TGTGCCAGCACCCGGCGAGGGAATACTGAAGCTTTCTTT
CASTRRGNTEAFF
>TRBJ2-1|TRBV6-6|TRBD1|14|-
TGTGCCAGCATAGGGGGCAGGCAGGTTCGAGAGCAGTTCTTC
CASIGGRQVREQFF
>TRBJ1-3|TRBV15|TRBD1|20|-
TGTGCCACCAGCAGAGATTATGGGACGGGGGACAGTAGCTCTGGAAACACCATATATTTT
CATSRDYGTGDSSSGNTIYF
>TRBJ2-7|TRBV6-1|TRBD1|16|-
TGTGCCAGCAGTGACCCCCCCGGGACAGGATCGAGGGAGCAGTACTTC
CASSDPPGTGSREQYF
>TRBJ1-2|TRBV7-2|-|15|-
TGTGCCAGCAGCTTCGGAGGATTTTCTAACTATGGCTACACCTTC
CASSFGGFSNYGYTF
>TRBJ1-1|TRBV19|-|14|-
TGTGCCAGTAGTACGTACAGGGAGGACACTGAAGCTTTCTTT
CASSTYREDTEAFF
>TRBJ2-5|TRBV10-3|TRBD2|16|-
TGTGCCATCAGTGAAGGGAGAGCGGGAGGTTTAGAGACCCAGTACTTC
CAISEGRAGGLETQYF
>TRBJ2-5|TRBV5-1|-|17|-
TGCGCCAGCAGCTTGGACCCCAGGGGCGCGGGGCAAGAGACCCAGTACTTC
CASSLDPRGAGQETQYF
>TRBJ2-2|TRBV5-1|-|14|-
TGCGCCAGCAGCCTAACAGTTAACACCGGGGAGCTGTTTTTT
CASSLTVNTGELFF
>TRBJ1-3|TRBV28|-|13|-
TGTGCCAGCAGTCAAACCCGGGCCGCGAAACGGCATTTT
CASSQTRAAKRHF
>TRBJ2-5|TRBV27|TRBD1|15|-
TGTGCCAGCGGGCGGACAGGGTACGGGCAAGAGACCCAGTACTTC
CASGRTGYGQETQYF
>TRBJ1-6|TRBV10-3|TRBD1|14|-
TGTGCCATCAGTGACGGACAGGTCGCCTCACCCCTCCACTTT
CAISDGQVASPLHF
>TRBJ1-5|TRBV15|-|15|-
TGTGCCACCAGCAGAGATAAAGGGGCGCTTCAGCCCCAGCATTTT
CATSRDKGALQPQHF
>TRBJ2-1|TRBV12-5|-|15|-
TGTGCTAGTGCCCAAGGCCCGGGCTCCTACAATGAGCAGTTCTTC
CASAQGPGSYNEQFF
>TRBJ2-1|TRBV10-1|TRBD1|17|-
TGCGCCAGCAGTGAGTCGACACAGGGGGCCCTGTACAATGAGCAGTTCTTC
CASSESTQGALYNEQFF
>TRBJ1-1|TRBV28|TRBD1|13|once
TGTGCCAGCCTCCGACAGGGGAAAGGCGAAGCTTTCTTT
CASLRQGKGEAFF
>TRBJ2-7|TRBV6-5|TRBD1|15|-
TGTGCCAGCAGTTACCTCTGGGACAGTATCAACGAGCAGTACTTC
CASSYLWDSINEQYF
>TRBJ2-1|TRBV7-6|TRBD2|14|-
TGTGCCAGCACCGCCGAGCGGGAGTACGCTGAGCAGTTCTTC
CASTAEREYAEQFF
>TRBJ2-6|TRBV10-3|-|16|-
TGTGCCATCCAGGCCCAACAGGGACCCGGGGCCAACGTCCTGACTTTC
CAIQAQQGPGANVLTF
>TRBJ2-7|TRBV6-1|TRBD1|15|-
TGTGCCAGCAGTGAAGATGAGGGGGCCACCTACGAGCAGTACTTC
CASSEDEGATYEQYF
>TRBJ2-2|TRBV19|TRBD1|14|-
TGTGCCAGTAGACGGACAGGGGTTACCGGGGAGCTGTTTTTT
CASRRTGVTGELFF
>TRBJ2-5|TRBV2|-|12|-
TGTGCCAGCAACGCCCGGGGAGAGACCCAGTACTTC
CASNARGETQYF
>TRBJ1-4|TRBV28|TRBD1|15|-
TGTGCCAGCAGACGGGGACAGGGCGGTAATGAAAAACTGTTTTTT
CASRRGQGGNEKLFF